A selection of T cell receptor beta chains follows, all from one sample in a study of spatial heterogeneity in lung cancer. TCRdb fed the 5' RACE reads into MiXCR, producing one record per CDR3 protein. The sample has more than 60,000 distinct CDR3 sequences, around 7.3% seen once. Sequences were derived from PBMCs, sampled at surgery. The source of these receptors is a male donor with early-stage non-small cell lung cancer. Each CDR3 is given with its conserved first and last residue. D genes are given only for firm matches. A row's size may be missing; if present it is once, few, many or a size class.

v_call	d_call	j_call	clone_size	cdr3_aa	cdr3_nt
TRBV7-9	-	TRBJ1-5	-	CASSFPDAQPQHF	TGTGCCAGCAGCTTCCCCGATGCTCAGCCCCAGCATTTT
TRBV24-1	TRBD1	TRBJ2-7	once	CATSDLTGTGVYEQYF	TGTGCCACCAGTGATCTTACCGGGACAGGAGTCTACGAGCAGTACTTC
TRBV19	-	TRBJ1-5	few	CASSIVKSNQPQHF	TGTGCCAGTAGTATAGTTAAGAGCAATCAGCCCCAGCATTTT
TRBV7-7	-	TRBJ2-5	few	CASSPLRGRETQYF	TGTGCTAGCAGCCCCTTACGGGGACGGGAGACCCAGTACTTC
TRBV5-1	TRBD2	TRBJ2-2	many	CASTLSGTSDSTGELFF	TGCGCCAGCACCCTGTCCGGGACTAGCGATAGCACCGGGGAGCTGTTTTTT
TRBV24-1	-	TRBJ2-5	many	CATSGSSEETQYF	TGTGCCACCTCGGGGAGCAGTGAGGAGACCCAGTACTTC
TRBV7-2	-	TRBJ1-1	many	CASSLEGTKAFF	TGTGCCAGCAGCTTAGAAGGGACGAAGGCTTTCTTT
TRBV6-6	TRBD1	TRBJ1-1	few	CAAQGGTEAFF	TGTGCCGCCCAGGGGGGCACTGAAGCTTTCTTT
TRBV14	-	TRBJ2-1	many	CASSDFAEDEQFF	TGTGCCAGCAGTGACTTTGCGGAAGATGAGCAGTTCTTC
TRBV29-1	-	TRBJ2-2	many	CSVSDSGELFF	TGCAGCGTTAGTGACTCTGGGGAGCTGTTTTTT
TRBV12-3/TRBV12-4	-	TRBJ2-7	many	CASTLTGARNEQYF	TGTGCCAGCACCCTCACGGGGGCTAGGAACGAGCAGTACTTC